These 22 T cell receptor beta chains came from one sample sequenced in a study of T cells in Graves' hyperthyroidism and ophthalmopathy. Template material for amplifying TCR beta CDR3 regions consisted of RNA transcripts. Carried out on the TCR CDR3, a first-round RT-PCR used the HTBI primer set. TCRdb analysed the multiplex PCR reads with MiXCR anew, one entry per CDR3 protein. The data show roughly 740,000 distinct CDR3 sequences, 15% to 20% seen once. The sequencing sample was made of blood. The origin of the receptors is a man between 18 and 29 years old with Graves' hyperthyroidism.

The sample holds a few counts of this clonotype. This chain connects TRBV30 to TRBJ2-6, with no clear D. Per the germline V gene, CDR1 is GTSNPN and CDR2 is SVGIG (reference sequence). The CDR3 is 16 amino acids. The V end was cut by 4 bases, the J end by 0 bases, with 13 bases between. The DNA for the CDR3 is TGTGCCTGGAATTTTATGCCGATCTCTGGGGCCAACGTCCTGACTTTC. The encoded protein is CAWNFMPISGANVLTF.

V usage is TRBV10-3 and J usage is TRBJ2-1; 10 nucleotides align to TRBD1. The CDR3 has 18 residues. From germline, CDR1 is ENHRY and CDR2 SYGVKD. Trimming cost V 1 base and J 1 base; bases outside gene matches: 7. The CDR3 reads CAISEFAPGQGSYNEQFF. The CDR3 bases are TGTGCCATCAGTGAGTTCGCACCGGGACAGGGGTCCTACAATGAGCAGTTCTTC.

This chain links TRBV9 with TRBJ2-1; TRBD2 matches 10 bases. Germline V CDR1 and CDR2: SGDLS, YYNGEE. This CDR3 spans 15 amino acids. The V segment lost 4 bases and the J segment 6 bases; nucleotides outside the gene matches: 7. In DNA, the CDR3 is TGTGCCAGCAGCTATTTAGCGGGAGGTGTCAATGAGCAGTTCTTC. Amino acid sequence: CASSYLAGGVNEQFF.

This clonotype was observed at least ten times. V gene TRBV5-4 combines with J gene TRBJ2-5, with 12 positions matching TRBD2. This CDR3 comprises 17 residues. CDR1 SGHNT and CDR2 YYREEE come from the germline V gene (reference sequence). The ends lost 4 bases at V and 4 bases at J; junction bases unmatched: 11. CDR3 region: CASSIGLAGLVRETQYF. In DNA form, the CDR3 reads TGTGCCAGCAGCATAGGACTAGCGGGATTGGTGCGAGAGACCCAGTACTTC.

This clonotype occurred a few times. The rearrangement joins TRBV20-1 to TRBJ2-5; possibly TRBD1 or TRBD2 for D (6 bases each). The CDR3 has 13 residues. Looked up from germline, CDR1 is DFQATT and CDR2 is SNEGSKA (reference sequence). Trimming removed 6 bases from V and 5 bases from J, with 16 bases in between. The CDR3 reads CSAGGGIGETQYF. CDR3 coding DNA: TGCAGTGCGGGGGGCGGGATCGGGGAGACCCAGTACTTC.

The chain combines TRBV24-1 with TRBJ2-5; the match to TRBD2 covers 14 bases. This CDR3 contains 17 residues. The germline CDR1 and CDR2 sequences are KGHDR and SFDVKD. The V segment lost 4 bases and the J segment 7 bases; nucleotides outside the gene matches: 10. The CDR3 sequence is CATSDLGLAGGAVTQYF. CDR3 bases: TGTGCCACCAGTGACCTAGGACTAGCGGGAGGTGCGGTGACCCAGTACTTC.

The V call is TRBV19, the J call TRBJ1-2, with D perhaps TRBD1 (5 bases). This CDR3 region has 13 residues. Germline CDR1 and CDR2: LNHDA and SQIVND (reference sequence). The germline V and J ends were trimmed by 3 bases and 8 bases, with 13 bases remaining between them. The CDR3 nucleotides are TGTGCCAGTAGTATGGAGGCAGGGAGAGGCTACACCTTC. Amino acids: CASSMEAGRGYTF.

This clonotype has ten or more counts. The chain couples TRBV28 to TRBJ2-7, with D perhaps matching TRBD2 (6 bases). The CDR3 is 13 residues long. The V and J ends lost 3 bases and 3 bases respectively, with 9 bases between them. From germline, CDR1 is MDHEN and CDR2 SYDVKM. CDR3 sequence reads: CASSLGLSYEQYF. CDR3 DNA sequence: TGTGCCAGCAGTTTGGGACTCAGCTACGAGCAGTACTTC.

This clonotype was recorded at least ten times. The chain's CDR3 is CASSQGGADTQYF. The DNA for the CDR3 is TGTGCCAGCAGCCAAGGGGGTGCAGATACGCAGTATTTT. The rearrangement uses TRBV3-1 and TRBJ2-3; D remains ambiguous. From germline, CDR1 is LGHDT and CDR2 YNNKEL (reference sequence). V was shortened by 1 base and J by 4 bases, with 6 bases between the two germline ends. The CDR3 contains 13 residues.

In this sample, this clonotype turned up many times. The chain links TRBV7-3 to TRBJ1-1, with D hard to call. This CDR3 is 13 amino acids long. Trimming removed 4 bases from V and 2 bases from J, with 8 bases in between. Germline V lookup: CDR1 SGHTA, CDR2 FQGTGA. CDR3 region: CASSSQSNTEAFF. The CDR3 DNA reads TGTGCCAGCAGCTCGCAGTCTAACACTGAAGCTTTCTTT.

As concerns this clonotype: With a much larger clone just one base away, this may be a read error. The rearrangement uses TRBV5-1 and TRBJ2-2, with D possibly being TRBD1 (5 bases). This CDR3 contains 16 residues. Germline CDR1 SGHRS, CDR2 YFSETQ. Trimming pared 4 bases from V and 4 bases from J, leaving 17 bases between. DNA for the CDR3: TGCGCCAGCAGCCGCGACAGTGTTATCGGCACCGGGGAGCTGTTTTTT. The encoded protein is CASSRDSVIGTGELFF. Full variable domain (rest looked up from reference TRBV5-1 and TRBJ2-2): KAGVTQTPRYLIKTRGQQVTLSCSPISGHRSVSWYQQTPGQGLQFLFEYFSETQRNKGNFPGRFSGRQFSNSRSEMNVSTLELGDSALYLCASSRDSVIGTGELFFGEGSRLTVL.

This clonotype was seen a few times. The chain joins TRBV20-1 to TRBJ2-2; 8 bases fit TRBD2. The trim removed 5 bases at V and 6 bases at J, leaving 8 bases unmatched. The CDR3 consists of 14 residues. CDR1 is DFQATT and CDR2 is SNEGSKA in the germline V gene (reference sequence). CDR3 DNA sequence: TGCAGTGCTGGACTAGCTTCGGGGGCCGGGGAGCTGTTTTTT. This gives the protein CSAGLASGAGELFF.

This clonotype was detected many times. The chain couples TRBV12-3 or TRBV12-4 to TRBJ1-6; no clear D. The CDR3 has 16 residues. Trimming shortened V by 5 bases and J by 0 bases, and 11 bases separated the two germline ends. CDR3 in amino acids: CASSDGPSSYNSPLHF. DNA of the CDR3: TGTGCCAGCAGTGACGGGCCGAGCTCCTATAATTCACCCCTCCACTTT.

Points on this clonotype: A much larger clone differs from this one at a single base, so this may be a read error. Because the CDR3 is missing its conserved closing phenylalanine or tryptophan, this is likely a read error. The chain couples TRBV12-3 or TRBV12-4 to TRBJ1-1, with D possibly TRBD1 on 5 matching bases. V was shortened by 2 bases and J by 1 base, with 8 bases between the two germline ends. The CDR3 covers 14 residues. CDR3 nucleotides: TGTGCCAGCAGTTTAATCGGGGGGAACACTGAAGCTTTCCTT. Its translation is CASSLIGGNTEAFL.

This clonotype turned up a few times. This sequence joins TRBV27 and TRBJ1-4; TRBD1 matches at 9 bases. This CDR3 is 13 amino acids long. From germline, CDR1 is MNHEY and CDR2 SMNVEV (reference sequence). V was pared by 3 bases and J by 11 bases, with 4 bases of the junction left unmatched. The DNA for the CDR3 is TGTGCCAGCAGTTTTGGGACAGGGAGGAAACTGTTTTTT. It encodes CASSFGTGRKLFF.

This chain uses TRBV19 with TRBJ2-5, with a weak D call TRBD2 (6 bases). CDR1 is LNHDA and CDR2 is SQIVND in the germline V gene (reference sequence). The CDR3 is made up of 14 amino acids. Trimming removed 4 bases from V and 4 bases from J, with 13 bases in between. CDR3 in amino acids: CASSRGVGGETQYF. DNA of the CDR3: TGTGCCAGTAGTAGGGGGGTGGGGGGAGAGACCCAGTACTTC.

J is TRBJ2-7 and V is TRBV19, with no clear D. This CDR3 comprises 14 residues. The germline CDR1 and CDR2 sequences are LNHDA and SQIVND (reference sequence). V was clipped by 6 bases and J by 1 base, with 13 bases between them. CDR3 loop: CASSPHFGSYEQYF. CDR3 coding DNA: TGTGCCAGTAGCCCCCATTTCGGGTCCTACGAGCAGTACTTC.

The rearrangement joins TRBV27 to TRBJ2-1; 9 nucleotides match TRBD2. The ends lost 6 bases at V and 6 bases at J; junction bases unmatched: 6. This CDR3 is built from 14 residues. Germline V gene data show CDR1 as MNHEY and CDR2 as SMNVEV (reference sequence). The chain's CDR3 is CASSPGLAFNEQFF. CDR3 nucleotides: TGTGCCAGCAGCCCGGGACTAGCCTTCAATGAGCAGTTCTTC.

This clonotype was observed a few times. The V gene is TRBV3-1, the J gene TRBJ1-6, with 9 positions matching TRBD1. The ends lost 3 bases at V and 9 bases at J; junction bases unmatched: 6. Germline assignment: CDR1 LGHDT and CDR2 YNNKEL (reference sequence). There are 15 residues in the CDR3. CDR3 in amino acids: CASSQNRGLGSPLHF. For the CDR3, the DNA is TGTGCCAGCAGCCAGAACAGGGGGCTCGGTTCACCCCTCCACTTT.

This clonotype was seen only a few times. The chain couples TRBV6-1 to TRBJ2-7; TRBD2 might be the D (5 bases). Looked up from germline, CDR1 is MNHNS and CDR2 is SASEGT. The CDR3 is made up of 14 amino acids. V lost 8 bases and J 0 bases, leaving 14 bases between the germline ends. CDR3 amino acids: CASSAGLPSYEQYF. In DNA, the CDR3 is TGTGCCAGCTCGGCGGGCCTACCCTCCTACGAGCAGTACTTC.

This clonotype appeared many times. The CDR3 coding sequence is TGTGCCAGCAGCCCCTCCGTGGGAGCTGATACGCAGTATTTT. This gives the protein CASSPSVGADTQYF. The chain joins TRBV11-2 to TRBJ2-3, with a weak D call TRBD2 (5 bases). The CDR3 spans 14 residues. The ends were cut back, 5 bases at V and 6 bases at J, with 15 bases in the middle. Germline V gene lookup returns CDR1 SGHAT and CDR2 FQNNGV.

In DNA, the CDR3 is TGTGCCAGTAGTGCCCCCCCAGAGAACACTGAAGCTTTCTTT. Residues: CASSAPPENTEAFF. The chain uses TRBV19 and TRBJ1-1; D ambiguous. V was trimmed by 5 bases and J by 1 base, leaving 11 bases between them. The CDR3 is 14 amino acids. The germline CDR1 and CDR2 sequences are LNHDA and SQIVND (reference sequence). Looking up the rest from reference TRBV19 and TRBJ1-1 gives the full variable domain: DGGITQSPKYLFRKEGQNVTLSCEQNLNHDAMYWYRQDPGQGLRLIYYSQIVNDFQKGDIAEGYSVSREKKESFPLTVTSAQKNPTAFYLCASSAPPENTEAFFGQGTRLTVV.